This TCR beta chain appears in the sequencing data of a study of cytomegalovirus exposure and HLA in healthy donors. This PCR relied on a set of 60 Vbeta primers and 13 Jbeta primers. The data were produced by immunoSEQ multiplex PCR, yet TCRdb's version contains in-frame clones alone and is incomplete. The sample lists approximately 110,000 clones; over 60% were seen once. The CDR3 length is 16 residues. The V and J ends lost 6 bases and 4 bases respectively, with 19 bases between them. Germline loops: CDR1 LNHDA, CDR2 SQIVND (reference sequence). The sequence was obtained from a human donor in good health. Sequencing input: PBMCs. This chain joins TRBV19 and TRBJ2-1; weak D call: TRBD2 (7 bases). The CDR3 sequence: CASSRGARDVYNEQFF. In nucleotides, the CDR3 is TGTGCCAGTAGCCGGGGGGCCAGGGATGTTTACAATGAGCAGTTCTTC.